Each of the 16 T cell receptor beta chains below was sequenced from the same sample in a study of blood T cell repertoires in COVID-19. Repertoires were generated with immunoSEQ multiplex PCR, while TCRdb's copy carries only in-frame clones and drops some. This repertoire shows about 430,000 clones, roughly 90% found once; its top ten account for roughly 0.97%. Sequencing used PBMCs or T cells enriched from blood (not recorded which). The receptor set was obtained from a woman in her thirties with acute COVID-19.

The rearrangement links TRBV10-3 to TRBJ2-3; 12 positions match TRBD2. The ends lost 10 bases at V and 2 bases at J; junction bases unmatched: 7. This CDR3 is 15 amino acids long. Germline lookup yields CDR1 ENHRY and CDR2 SYGVKD. The CDR3 loop is CATRLAGADTDTQYF. CDR3 coding DNA: TGTGCCACCCGACTAGCGGGGGCCGACACAGATACGCAGTATTTT.

V and J are TRBV2 and TRBJ1-3, with 11 bases fitting TRBD1. Trimming took 7 bases from V and 0 from J; bases not matched to a gene: 5. The CDR3 extends over 16 amino acids. Per germline, CDR1 SNHLY and CDR2 FYNNEI. The CDR3 sequence is CASKRDRGDSGNTIYF. The CDR3 DNA follows: TGTGCCAGCAAACGGGACAGGGGGGACTCTGGAAACACCATATATTTT.

This chain uses TRBV2 with TRBJ1-6; 7 bases match TRBD1. This CDR3 region has 13 residues. CDR1 is SNHLY and CDR2 is FYNNEI in the germline V gene. Trimming at V came to 5 bases and at J to 8 bases, leaving 3 bases not matched to a gene. CDR3: CASSRQGHSPLHF. The CDR3 DNA reads as TGTGCCAGCAGTAGACAGGGACATTCACCCCTCCACTTT.

V gene TRBV9 combines with J gene TRBJ1-2, with D tentatively TRBD1 (6 bases). The CDR3 contains 13 residues. The germline CDR1 and CDR2 sequences are SGDLS and YYNGEE. Trimming cost V 0 bases and J 5 bases, with 8 bases left between them. The CDR3 here is CASSVVGGYGYTF. CDR3 DNA: TGTGCCAGCAGCGTAGTAGGGGGATATGGCTACACCTTC.

The CDR3 DNA follows: TGCGCCAGCAGCGCGGGTGGGACAGGGGGCGTCGACGAGCAGTACTTC. Translating it yields CASSAGGTGGVDEQYF. This chain uses TRBV5-1 with TRBJ2-7; 12 positions match TRBD1. Germline values: CDR1 SGHRS, CDR2 YFSETQ. The V and J ends lost 4 bases and 5 bases, in that order; junction bases with no gene match: 10. The CDR3 has 16 residues.

This chain uses TRBV7-2 with TRBJ1-2; the D gene is possibly TRBD1 (5 bases). V was trimmed by 5 bases and J by 5 bases, leaving 12 bases between them. Germline-derived CDR1 and CDR2 are SGHTA and FQGNSA. CDR3 length: 13 residues. The CDR3 nucleotides read TGTGCCAGCAGCCAGAATCAGGGTTATGGCTACACCTTC. The encoded protein is CASSQNQGYGYTF.

The chain couples TRBV5-1 to TRBJ1-1; TRBD1 matches 10 bases. Germline V gives CDR1 SGHRS, CDR2 YFSETQ. The CDR3 consists of 14 residues. V shed 2 bases and J 5 bases; nucleotides not matched to a gene: 3. CDR3 coding DNA: TGCGCCAGCAGCTTCCGGACAGGGGGTACTGAAGCTTTCTTT. It codes for CASSFRTGGTEAFF.

The sample holds one count of this clone. V and J are TRBV4-3 and TRBJ2-2; possibly TRBD2 for D (6 bases). This CDR3 comprises 15 residues. The germline V gene has CDR1 LGHNA and CDR2 YSLEER. Trimming took 4 bases from V and 1 from J, leaving 10 bases between them. The DNA of the CDR3 is TGCGCCAGCAGCCTCTCCGGGGGGAACACCGGGGAGCTGTTTTTT. This encodes CASSLSGGNTGELFF.

The chain links TRBV10-3 to TRBJ1-1; D ambiguous. V was pared by 4 bases and J by 4 bases, with 13 bases between. The CDR3 consists of 14 residues. Germline values: CDR1 ENHRY, CDR2 SYGVKD. CDR3 DNA sequence: TGTGCCATCAGTGGGGCAGCCCTACCCACTGAAGCTTTCTTT. This translates into CAISGAALPTEAFF.

In this sample, this clone turned up a few times. This rearrangement joins TRBV19 to TRBJ2-1; TRBD2 is a possible D gene (7 bases). Trimming pared 10 bases from V and 4 bases from J, leaving 23 bases between. The CDR3 contains 16 residues. Per the germline V gene, CDR1 is LNHDA and CDR2 is SQIVND (reference sequence). The CDR3 region has the DNA TGTGCCACCTCTAGGGGGGGGTCCGCCCTATACAATGAGCAGTTCTTC. Translation: CATSRGGSALYNEQFF.

This clone appeared a few times. V usage is TRBV11-3 and J usage is TRBJ2-7; 8 nucleotides align to TRBD1. Unmatched junction bases numbered 3, after V lost 1 base and J lost 4 bases. The CDR3 loop spans 14 amino acids. Germline V CDR1 and CDR2: SGHNT, YENEEA. This CDR3 is CASSLGQGPYEQYF. The CDR3 DNA is TGTGCCAGCAGCTTAGGACAGGGGCCTTACGAGCAGTACTTC.

The chain recombines TRBV30 with TRBJ2-6; D is unresolved. With 3 bases removed from V and 4 bases from J, the gap between germline ends came to 7 bases. Germline lookup yields CDR1 GTSNPN and CDR2 SVGIG (reference sequence). The CDR3 runs to 13 residues. CDR3 sequence: CAWRQPGANVLTF. CDR3 DNA: TGTGCCTGGAGACAGCCGGGGGCCAACGTCCTGACTTTC.

This clone was picked up a small number of times. The chain combines TRBV30 with TRBJ1-5, with D unresolved. The germline V gene encodes CDR1 GTSNPN and CDR2 SVGIG (reference sequence). The CDR3 runs to 13 residues. The V and J ends lost 2 bases and 5 bases respectively, with 10 bases between them. DNA of the CDR3: TGTGCCTGGAGTCGTGGGCCCGATCAGCCCCAGCATTTT. This codes for CAWSRGPDQPQHF.

The genes are TRBV11-1 and TRBJ1-1; D is undetermined. CDR1 is SGHAT and CDR2 is FQDESV in the germline V gene (reference sequence). Trimming took 6 bases from V and 3 from J, leaving 17 bases between them. This CDR3 comprises 15 residues. CDR3 protein: CASRKIQGSHTEAFF. CDR3 nucleotide sequence: TGTGCCAGCAGGAAAATACAAGGGAGTCACACTGAAGCTTTCTTT.

The chain's CDR3 is CASSMFLGQGYSPLHF. Here the CDR3 DNA reads TGTGCCAGTAGTATGTTTCTTGGGCAGGGATATTCACCCCTCCACTTT. J is TRBJ1-6 and V is TRBV19; a weak D match, TRBD1 (5 bases). Germline V gives CDR1 LNHDA, CDR2 SQIVND (reference sequence). V lost 3 bases and J lost 8, with 17 bases in between. The CDR3 is 16 residues long.

In its sample, this clone was seen once. V is TRBV6-2 or TRBV6-3 and J is TRBJ1-1; 9 positions agree with TRBD1. V lost 2 bases and J lost 1; bases outside the gene matches: 5. The V gene's germline CDR1 is MNHEY and CDR2 SVGEGT. The length of the CDR3 is 16 residues. This CDR3 is CASSYTKGQGNTEAFF. The CDR3 DNA follows: TGTGCCAGCAGTTACACAAAGGGACAGGGGAACACTGAAGCTTTCTTT.